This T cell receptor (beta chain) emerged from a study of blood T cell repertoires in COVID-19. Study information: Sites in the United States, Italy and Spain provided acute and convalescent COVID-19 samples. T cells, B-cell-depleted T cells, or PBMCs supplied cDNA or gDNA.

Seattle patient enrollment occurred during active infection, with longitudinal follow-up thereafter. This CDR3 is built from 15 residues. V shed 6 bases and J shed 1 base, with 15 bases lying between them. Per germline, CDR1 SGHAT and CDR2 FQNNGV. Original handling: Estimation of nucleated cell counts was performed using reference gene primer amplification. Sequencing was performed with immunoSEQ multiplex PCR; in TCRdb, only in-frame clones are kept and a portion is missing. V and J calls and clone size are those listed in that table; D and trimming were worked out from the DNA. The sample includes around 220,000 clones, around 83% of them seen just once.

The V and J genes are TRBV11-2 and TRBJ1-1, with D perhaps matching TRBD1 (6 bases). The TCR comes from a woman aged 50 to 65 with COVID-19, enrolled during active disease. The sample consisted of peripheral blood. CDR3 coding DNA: TGTGCCAGCAGTCAAACCGGGACAACGAACACTGAAGCTTTCTTT. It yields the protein CASSQTGTTNTEAFF.